The 3 T cell receptor beta chains below come from one sample, sequenced in a study of response to subunit inactivated influenza vaccine. TCRdb analysed the RT-PCR reads with MiXCR anew, one entry per CDR3 protein. The table records over 800,000 distinct CDR3 sequences, 21% of them present only once. The source material was PBMCs from blood, sampled around 5 days after vaccination. Receptors originate from a man aged 45 to 65 who received an inactivated influenza vaccine.

Ten or more counts support this clonotype. This rearrangement joins TRBV5-1 to TRBJ1-1; D remains unclear. The CDR3 is 15 residues long. Looked up from germline, CDR1 is SGHRS and CDR2 is YFSETQ. The V gene lost 4 bases and the J gene lost 0 bases, with 13 bases spanning the gap. The CDR3 region is CASSPGVAVNTEAFF. CDR3 in DNA: TGCGCCAGCAGCCCGGGTGTCGCGGTGAACACTGAAGCTTTCTTT.

The V gene is TRBV5-1, the J gene TRBJ2-7; TRBD1 matches at 7 bases. The germline V gene encodes CDR1 SGHRS and CDR2 YFSETQ. This CDR3 is built from 14 residues. Trimming removed 4 bases from V and 2 bases from J; junction bases left unmatched: 6. Here the CDR3 reads CASSKGTATYEQYF. The DNA of the CDR3 is TGCGCCAGCAGCAAGGGGACAGCTACCTACGAGCAGTACTTC. The full variable domain, rest sourced from reference TRBV5-1 and TRBJ2-7, is KAGVTQTPRYLIKTRGQQVTLSCSPISGHRSVSWYQQTPGQGLQFLFEYFSETQRNKGNFPGRFSGRQFSNSRSEMNVSTLELGDSALYLCASSKGTATYEQYFGPGTRLTVT.

The CDR3 loop is CAVSGVGEGVEQFF. In DNA, the CDR3 is TGTGCCGTATCAGGGGTTGGCGAGGGAGTTGAGCAGTTCTTC. This chain uses TRBV10-3 with TRBJ2-1, with D possibly being TRBD1 (6 bases). Trimming stripped 11 bases from V and 9 bases from J, with 23 bases between. CDR1 is ENHRY and CDR2 is SYGVKD in the germline V gene. CDR3 length: 14 amino acids.